Reported below is one T cell receptor (beta chain). Authors' data handling: Amplified reference gene primers provided the basis for estimating nucleated cell counts. TCRdb keeps only in-frame clones here, not all; method: immunoSEQ multiplex PCR. That table supplies the V and J calls and clone size; D and trimming were determined from the DNA. This sample carries 95,000 to 150,000 clones, 80% to 85% of them seen once, and the ten largest clones take more than 3%. The data stem from a study of blood T cell repertoires in COVID-19. The CDR3 is made up of 15 amino acids. Germline CDR1 MNHNY, CDR2 SVGAGI (reference sequence). V lost 7 bases and J lost 2, with 17 bases in between.

The chain couples TRBV6-6 to TRBJ1-1; D gene ambiguous. What was sequenced was peripheral blood. This clonotype originated in a woman aged 45-60 years with acute or convalescent COVID-19. CDR3 DNA: TGTGCCAGCACCGAGGGAATAGCAGATAACACTGAAGCTTTCTTT. This sequence encodes CASTEGIADNTEAFF.